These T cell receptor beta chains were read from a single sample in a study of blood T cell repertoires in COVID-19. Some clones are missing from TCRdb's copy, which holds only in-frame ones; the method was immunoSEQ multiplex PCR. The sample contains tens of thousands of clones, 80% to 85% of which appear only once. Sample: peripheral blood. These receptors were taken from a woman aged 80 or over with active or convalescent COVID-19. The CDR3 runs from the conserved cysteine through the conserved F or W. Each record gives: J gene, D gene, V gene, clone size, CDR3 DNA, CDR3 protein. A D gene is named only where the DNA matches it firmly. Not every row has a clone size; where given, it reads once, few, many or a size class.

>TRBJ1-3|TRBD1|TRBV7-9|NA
TGTGCCAGCAGCCGAACAGGGGGCCTTAGTTCCTCTGGAAACACCATATATTTT
CASSRTGGLSSSGNTIYF
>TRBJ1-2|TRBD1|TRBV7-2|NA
TGTGCCAGCAGCTTAGGAGGACAGGGGCGGTATGGCTACACCTTC
CASSLGGQGRYGYTF
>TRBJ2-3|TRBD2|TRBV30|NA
TGTGCCTGGAGTGTACGAGCGGGGGGGCATTCGGATACGCAGTATTTT
CAWSVRAGGHSDTQYF
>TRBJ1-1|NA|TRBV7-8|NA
TGTGCCAGCAGCTTACAGGGAGAAGCTTTCTTT
CASSLQGEAFF
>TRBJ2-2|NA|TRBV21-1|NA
TGTGCCAGCAGCAAAGCGGAAAGGACAGGGGGTTTGAACACCGGGGAGCTGTTTTTT
CASSKAERTGGLNTGELFF
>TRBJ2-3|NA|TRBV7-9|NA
TGTGCCAGCAGCGAGGGAACGGGGGACGATACGCAGTATTTT
CASSEGTGDDTQYF
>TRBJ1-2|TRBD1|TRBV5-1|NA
TGCGCCAGCAGCCCGGGACAGGCGACAAACTATGGCTACACCTTC
CASSPGQATNYGYTF
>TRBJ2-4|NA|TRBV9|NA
TGTGCCAGCAGCGTGGGGGGTTTCGACCTAGCCAAAAACATTCAGTACTTC
CASSVGGFDLAKNIQYF
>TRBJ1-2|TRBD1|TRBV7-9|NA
TGTGCCAGCAGCGAGGGACAGGGGTCGGGCTACACCTTC
CASSEGQGSGYTF
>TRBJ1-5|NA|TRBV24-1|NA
TGTGCCACCAGTGCAGGGGGCAATCAGCCCCAGCATTTT
CATSAGGNQPQHF
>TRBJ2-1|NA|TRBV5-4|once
TGTGCCAGCAGCGTAAAATCGTCGGTCTACAATGAGCAGTTCTTC
CASSVKSSVYNEQFF
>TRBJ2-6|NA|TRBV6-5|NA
TGTGCCAGCAAAACAGGGGCCAACGTCCTGACTTTC
CASKTGANVLTF
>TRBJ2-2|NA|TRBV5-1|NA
TGCGCCAGCAGCTTAATGGGGCTGGGCACCGGGGAGCTGTTTTTT
CASSLMGLGTGELFF
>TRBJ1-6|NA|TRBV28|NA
TGTGCCAGCAGTTTCAGGGACATAAATTCACCCCTCCACTTT
CASSFRDINSPLHF
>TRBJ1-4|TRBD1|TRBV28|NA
TGTGCCAGCAGCTTCACTCCGGGACAGGGCTACGAAAAACTGTTTTTT
CASSFTPGQGYEKLFF
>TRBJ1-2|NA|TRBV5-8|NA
TGTGCCAGCAGCTTGCTAGGGGTATTTGGCTACACCTTC
CASSLLGVFGYTF
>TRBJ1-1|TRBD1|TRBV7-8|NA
TGTGCCAGCAGCCGGTGGGACAGGTCGAACACTGAAGCTTTCTTT
CASSRWDRSNTEAFF
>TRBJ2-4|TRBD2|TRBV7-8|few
TGTGCCAGCAGCCCCTCCGGGACTAGCGGGGGGCTTGGCAAAAACATTCAGTACTTC
CASSPSGTSGGLGKNIQYF
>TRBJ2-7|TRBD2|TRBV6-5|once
TGTGCCAGCAGTTACTCTGGCGGGGGAGACTACGAGCAGTACTTC
CASSYSGGGDYEQYF
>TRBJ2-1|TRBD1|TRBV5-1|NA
TGCGCCAGCAGCTTGGAACAGGGGTCCTACAATGAGCAGTTCTTC
CASSLEQGSYNEQFF
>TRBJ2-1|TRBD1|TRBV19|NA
TGTGCCAGTAGTATAGATCGAAGAACAGGGGGCAATGAGCAGTTCTTC
CASSIDRRTGGNEQFF
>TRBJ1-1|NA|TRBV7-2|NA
TGTGCCAGCAGCGCACAGCCGAACACTGAAGCTTTCTTT
CASSAQPNTEAFF
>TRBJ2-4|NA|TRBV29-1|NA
TGCAGCGTTGAAGATCAGCGAAACATTCAGTACTTC
CSVEDQRNIQYF
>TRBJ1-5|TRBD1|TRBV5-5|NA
TGTGCCAGCAGCAAAAGGACAGGGGGGGATCAGCCCCAGCATTTT
CASSKRTGGDQPQHF
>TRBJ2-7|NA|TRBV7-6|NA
TGTGCCAGCAGCGGCGTCAGGGGAAGCTCCTACGAGCAGTACTTC
CASSGVRGSSYEQYF
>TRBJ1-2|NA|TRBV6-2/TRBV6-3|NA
TGTGCCAGCAGTTACTCTGGGGGCCGAGCCAATTACACCTTC
CASSYSGGRANYTF
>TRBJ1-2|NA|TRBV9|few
TGTGCCAGCAGCGTAGACAGCCCCGGCTATGGCTACACCTTC
CASSVDSPGYGYTF
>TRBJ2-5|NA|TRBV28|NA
TGTGCCAGTTCCTTCAGGGTTCAAGAGACCCAGTACTTC
CASSFRVQETQYF
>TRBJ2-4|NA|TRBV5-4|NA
TGTGCCAGCAGCTTGCCTAAGGCGGGCACCTTGGCCAAAAACATTCAGTACTTC
CASSLPKAGTLAKNIQYF
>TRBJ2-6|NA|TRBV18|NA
TGTGCCAGCTCACCGGCGGGCCGCTCTGGGGCCAACGTCCTGACTTTC
CASSPAGRSGANVLTF
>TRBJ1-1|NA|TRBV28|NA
TGTGCCAGCATTACATTGACAGGAAAAGCTTTCTTT
CASITLTGKAFF
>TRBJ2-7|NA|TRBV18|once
TGTGCCAGCTCACCACGGGCAGGGTACGAGCAGTACTTC
CASSPRAGYEQYF
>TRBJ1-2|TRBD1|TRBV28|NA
TGTGCCAGCACCGAGGGACAGAGGAACTATGGCTACACCTTC
CASTEGQRNYGYTF
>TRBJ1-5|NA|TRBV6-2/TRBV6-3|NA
TGTGCCAGCAGTTACGGACACTATAGCAATCAGCCCCAGCATTTT
CASSYGHYSNQPQHF
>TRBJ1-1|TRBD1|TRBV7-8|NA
TGTGCCAGCAGCTTAAACAACAGGGGCGTAGGCACTGAAGCTTTCTTT
CASSLNNRGVGTEAFF
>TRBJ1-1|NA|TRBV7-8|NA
TGTGCCAGCAGCCCAAACCCGACAGGGAACACTGAAGCTTTCTTT
CASSPNPTGNTEAFF
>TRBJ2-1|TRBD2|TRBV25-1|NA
TGTGCCAGCAGTAAAGGACTAGCGGGAAGTGAGCAGTTCTTC
CASSKGLAGSEQFF
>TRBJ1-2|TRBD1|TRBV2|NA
TGTGCCAGCAGTGAAGCGGTACAGGGGGCAGATGGCTACACCTTC
CASSEAVQGADGYTF
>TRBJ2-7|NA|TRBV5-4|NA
TGTGCCAGCAGTCTGGTGCGTGACAGGAGCTACGAGCAGTACTTC
CASSLVRDRSYEQYF
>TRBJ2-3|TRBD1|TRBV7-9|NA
TGTGCCAGCAGCGGACCGGGACAGGGGAGAACAGATACGCAGTATTTT
CASSGPGQGRTDTQYF
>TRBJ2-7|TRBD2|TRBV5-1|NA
TGCGCCAGCAGACAGGCGGGGGTCCGCTCCTACGAGCAGTACTTC
CASRQAGVRSYEQYF
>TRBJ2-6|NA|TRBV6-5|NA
TGTGCCAGCAGTTACTCGATCGGCTCTGGGGCCAACGTCCTGACTTTC
CASSYSIGSGANVLTF
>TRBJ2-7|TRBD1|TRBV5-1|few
TGCGCCAGCAGCTTGGCCAGACAGGGGCGTATCGAGCAGTACTTC
CASSLARQGRIEQYF
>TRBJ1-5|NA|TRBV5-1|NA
TGCGCCAGCAGCTTGTATCCAGAGGATAGCAATCAGCCCCAGCATTTT
CASSLYPEDSNQPQHF
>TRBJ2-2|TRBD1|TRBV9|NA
TGTGCCAGCAGCCCCGGGACAGTAAACACCGGGGAGCTGTTTTTT
CASSPGTVNTGELFF
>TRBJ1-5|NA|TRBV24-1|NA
TGTGCCACCAGTGATAGACCCTCGGAAGGGGGCAATCAGCCCCAGCATTTT
CATSDRPSEGGNQPQHF
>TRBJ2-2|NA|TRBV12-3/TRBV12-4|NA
TGTGCCAGCAGTGCCCAAGGAGTCGGGGAGCTGTTTTTT
CASSAQGVGELFF
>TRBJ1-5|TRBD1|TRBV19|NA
TGTGCCAGTAGTTGGGGACAGGGAGAATGGAGCAATCAGCCCCAGCATTTT
CASSWGQGEWSNQPQHF
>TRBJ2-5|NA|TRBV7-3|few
TGTGCCAGCAGCTTATTAGGCGGGACCCAGTACTTC
CASSLLGGTQYF
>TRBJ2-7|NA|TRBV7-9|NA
TGTGCCAGCAGCGCACCCCCCGGGACACAGTCCTACGAGCAGTACTTC
CASSAPPGTQSYEQYF
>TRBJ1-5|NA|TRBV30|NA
TGTGCCTGGAGTGGGACTTTGACGAATCAGCCCCAGCATTTT
CAWSGTLTNQPQHF
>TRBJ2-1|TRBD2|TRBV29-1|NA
TGCAGCGTTGAAGATTGGGCCGCAGCGGGAGGGGACTACAATGAGCAGTTCTTC
CSVEDWAAAGGDYNEQFF
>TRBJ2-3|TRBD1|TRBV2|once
TGTGCCAGCAGTATGAGGGACAGTATCACAGATACGCAGTATTTT
CASSMRDSITDTQYF
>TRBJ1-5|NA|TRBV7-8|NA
TGTGCCAGCACCACGCAGGGGTGGCAGCCCCAGCATTTT
CASTTQGWQPQHF
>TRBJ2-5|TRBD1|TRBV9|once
TGTGCCAGCAGCCCAGGGGGACATCAAGAGACCCAGTACTTC
CASSPGGHQETQYF
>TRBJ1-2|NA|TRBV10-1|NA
TGCGCCAGCCAGGTGTGTTACACCTTC
CASQVCYTF
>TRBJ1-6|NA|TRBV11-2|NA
TGTGCCAGCAGCTTGTCGGGGGATAATTCACCCCTCCACTTT
CASSLSGDNSPLHF
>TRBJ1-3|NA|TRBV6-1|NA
TGTGCCAGCAGCTCAGACAGCGCGGGGGGAAACACCATATATTTT
CASSSDSAGGNTIYF
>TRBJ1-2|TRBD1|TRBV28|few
TGTGCCAGCAGCTTAACAGGGGTCAAGAACTATGGCTACACCTTC
CASSLTGVKNYGYTF